In this sample, the clone carrying this TCR beta chain turned up a few times. The antigen is unknown. This specimen belongs to a study of blood T cells in healthy people across ages. General study results and limits: It was not known whether donors were CMV positive (a possible confounder of expanded clonotype changes). The recorded TCR beta diversity per million T cells decreased in a roughly linear manner with age. Calculation of diversity from one million T cells yielded estimates considered to be underestimates.

Trimming removed 0 bases from V and 8 bases from J, with 17 bases in between. The germline gives CDR1 SGHAT, CDR2 FQNNGV. The CDR3 totals 16 residues. Through a sample-barcoded 5' primer and a J-beta primer mix, a second PCR was run for roughly 6 to 12 cycles. MiXCR, run by TCRdb on the 5' RACE reads, gives a single entry per CDR3 protein. The table has 500,000 to 550,000 distinct CDR3 sequences, under 30% seen once. These same data were also listed under a study on T cells of mothers and their children. This second study notes: Mothers and children who were related shared slightly more overlap than unrelated pairs, but not significantly more.

The chain combines TRBV11-2 with TRBJ2-4; D is perhaps TRBD1 (6 bases). Sequencing was performed on blood. The source is a boy under 18 in good health. As DNA, the CDR3 is TGTGCCAGCAGCTTAGATGGACAGTTACCGGGGCACATTCAGTACTTC. Translation gives CASSLDGQLPGHIQYF.